This entry describes one T cell receptor (beta chain). This entry comes from a study of pediatric ulcerative colitis. The CDR3 spans 15 residues. Trimming took off 2 bases at V and 5 bases at J, with 16 bases between the two ends. The germline gives CDR1 MNHNS, CDR2 SASEGT. The assay was run at survey level. The method was immunoSEQ multiplex PCR; TCRdb's version includes in-frame clones alone and lacks a portion of them. The sample yields tens of thousands of clones, over 80% seen once. This sequence was found in a boy between 10 and 17 years old who was a control in a study of pediatric ulcerative colitis. The V call is TRBV6-1, the J call TRBJ2-7; tentatively, D is TRBD1 (6 bases). The material sequenced was blood. CDR3 in DNA: TGTGCCAGCAGTGAAAGTCCACAGGGTCCCAACGAGCAGTACTTC. Its translation: CASSESPQGPNEQYF.